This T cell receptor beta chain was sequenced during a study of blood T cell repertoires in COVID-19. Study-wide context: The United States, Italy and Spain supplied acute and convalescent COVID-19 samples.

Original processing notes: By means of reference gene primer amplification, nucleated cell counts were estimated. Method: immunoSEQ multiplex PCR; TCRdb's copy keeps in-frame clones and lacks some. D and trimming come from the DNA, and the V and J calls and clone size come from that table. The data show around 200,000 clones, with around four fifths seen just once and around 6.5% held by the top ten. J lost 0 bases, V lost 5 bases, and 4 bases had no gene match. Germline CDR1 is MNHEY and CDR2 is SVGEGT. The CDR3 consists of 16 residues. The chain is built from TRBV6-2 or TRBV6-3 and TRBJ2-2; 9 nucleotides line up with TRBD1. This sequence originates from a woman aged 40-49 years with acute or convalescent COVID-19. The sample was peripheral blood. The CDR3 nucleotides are TGTGCCAGCAGTGAGAGGACAGGGGCGAACACCGGGGAGCTGTTTTTT. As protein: CASSERTGANTGELFF.